This TCR beta chain was obtained from a study of shared clonotypes between healthy human individuals. In the naive CD8 group, cells lacked CD45RO and were positively selected for CCR7, so terminally differentiated effector memory CD45RA+ cells were left out. Sequencing was performed with immunoSEQ multiplex PCR; in TCRdb, only in-frame clones are kept and a portion is missing. The sample records under 1 million clones, more than 85% being singletons. With 0 bases removed from V and 8 bases from J, the gap between germline ends came to 8 bases. Germline loops: CDR1 KGHSH, CDR2 LQKENI. The CDR3 sequence is 13 residues long.

Sequencing input: naive CD8+ T cells sorted from blood. The chain carries TRBV18 and TRBJ2-1, with D perhaps assigned TRBD1 or TRBD2 (5 bases each). The source of this sequence is a man aged 25-40 years in good health. DNA of the CDR3: TGTGCCAGCTCACCACCGTGGGGGTATGAGCAGTTCTTC. This codes for CASSPPWGYEQFF.